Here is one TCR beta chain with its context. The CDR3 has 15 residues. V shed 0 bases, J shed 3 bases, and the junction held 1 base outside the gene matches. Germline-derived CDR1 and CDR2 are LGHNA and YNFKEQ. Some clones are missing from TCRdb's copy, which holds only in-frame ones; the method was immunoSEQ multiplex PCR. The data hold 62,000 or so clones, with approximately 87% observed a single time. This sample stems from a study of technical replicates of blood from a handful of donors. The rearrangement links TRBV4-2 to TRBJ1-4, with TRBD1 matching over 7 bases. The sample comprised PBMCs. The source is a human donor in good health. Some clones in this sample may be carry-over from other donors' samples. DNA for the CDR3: TGTGCCAGCAGCCAAGAAGGGACAGCTAATGAAAAACTGTTTTTT. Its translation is CASSQEGTANEKLFF.